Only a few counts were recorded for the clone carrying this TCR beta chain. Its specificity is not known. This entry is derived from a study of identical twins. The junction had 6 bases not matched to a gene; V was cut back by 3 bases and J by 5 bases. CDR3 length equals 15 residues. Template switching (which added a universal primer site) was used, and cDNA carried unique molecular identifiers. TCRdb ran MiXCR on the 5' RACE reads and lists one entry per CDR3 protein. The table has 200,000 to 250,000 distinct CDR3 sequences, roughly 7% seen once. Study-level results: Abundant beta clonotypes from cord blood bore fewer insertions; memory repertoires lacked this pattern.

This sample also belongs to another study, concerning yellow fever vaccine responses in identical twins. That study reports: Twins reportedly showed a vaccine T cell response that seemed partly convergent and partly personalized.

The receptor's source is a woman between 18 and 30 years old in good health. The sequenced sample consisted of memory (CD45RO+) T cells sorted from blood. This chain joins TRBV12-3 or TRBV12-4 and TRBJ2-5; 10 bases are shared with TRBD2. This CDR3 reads CASSFPAGGPETQYF. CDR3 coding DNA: TGTGCCAGCAGTTTTCCAGCGGGGGGGCCGGAGACCCAGTACTTC.